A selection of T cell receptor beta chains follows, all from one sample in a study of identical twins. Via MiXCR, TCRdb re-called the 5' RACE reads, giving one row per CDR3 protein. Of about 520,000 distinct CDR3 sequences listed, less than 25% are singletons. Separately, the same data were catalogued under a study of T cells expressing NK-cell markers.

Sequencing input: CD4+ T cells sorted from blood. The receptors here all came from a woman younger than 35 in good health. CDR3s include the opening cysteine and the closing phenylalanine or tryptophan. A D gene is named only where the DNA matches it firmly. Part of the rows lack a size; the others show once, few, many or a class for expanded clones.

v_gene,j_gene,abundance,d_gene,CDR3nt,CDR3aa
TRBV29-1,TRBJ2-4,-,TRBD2,TGCAGCGTTGCGGGGGGGGGCCCGTTCAGACTAGCCAAAAACATTCAGTACTTC,CSVAGGGPFRLAKNIQYF
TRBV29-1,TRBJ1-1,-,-,TGCAGCGTTCTGACAGATATGAACACTGAAGCTTTCTTT,CSVLTDMNTEAFF
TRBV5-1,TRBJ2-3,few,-,TGCGCCAGCAGCTTCGTTGCGGATAGCACAGATACGCAGTATTTT,CASSFVADSTDTQYF
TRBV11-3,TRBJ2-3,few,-,TGTGCCAGCAGCTTGGGCCGGGGGGCGCGAGGCACAGATACGCAGTATTTT,CASSLGRGARGTDTQYF
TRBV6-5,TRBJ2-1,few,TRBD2,TGTGCCAGCAGTTACTCCGGACTAGCGACCCATGAGCAGTTCTTC,CASSYSGLATHEQFF
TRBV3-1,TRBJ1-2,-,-,TGTGCCAGCAGCCAAGCTGATCATTCTGTCTATGGCTACACCTTC,CASSQADHSVYGYTF
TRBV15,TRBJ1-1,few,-,TGTGCCACCCGAGGAATAAACACTGAAGCTTTCTTT,CATRGINTEAFF
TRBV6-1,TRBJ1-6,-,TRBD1,TGTGCCAGCAGTGAATGGGCAGGGGGTTCACCCCTCCACTTT,CASSEWAGGSPLHF
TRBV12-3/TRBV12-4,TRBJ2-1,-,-,TGTGCCAGCAGTCTCCTCCGGAATGAGCAGTTCTTC,CASSLLRNEQFF
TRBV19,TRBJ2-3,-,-,TGTGCCAGTAGAGGACCTCGAGCAGATACGCAGTATTTT,CASRGPRADTQYF
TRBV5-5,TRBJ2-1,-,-,TGTGCCAGCGGCTTGGGGCCCCTCTGTGAGCAGTTCTTC,CASGLGPLCEQFF
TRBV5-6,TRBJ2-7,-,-,TGTGCCAGCAACCCACAGGGCTTAGTGGAGCAGTACTTC,CASNPQGLVEQYF
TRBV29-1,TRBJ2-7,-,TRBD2,TGCAGCGTCGCCCCAATAGCGGGAGGGCCCTACGAGCAGTACTTC,CSVAPIAGGPYEQYF
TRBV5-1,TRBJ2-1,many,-,TGCGCCAGCAGCTTGGGGGGGGAAAATGAGCAGTTCTTC,CASSLGGENEQFF
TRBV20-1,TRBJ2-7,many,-,TGCAGTGCTAGGCACGGGACACTACGAAGCGACGAGCAGTACTTC,CSARHGTLRSDEQYF
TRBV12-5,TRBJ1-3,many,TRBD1,TGTGCTAGTGGGAGGAACAGGGGATTAACTGGAAACACCATATATTTT,CASGRNRGLTGNTIYF
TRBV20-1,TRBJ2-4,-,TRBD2,TGCAGTGCTAGCTTAGCGGGGCTCGGCGGCATTCAGTACTTC,CSASLAGLGGIQYF
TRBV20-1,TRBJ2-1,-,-,TGCAGTGCTAGAAGGAGGACGGGTACGGCGAATGAGCAGTTCTTC,CSARRRTGTANEQFF
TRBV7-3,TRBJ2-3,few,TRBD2,TGTGCCAGCAGCCCGCAGCGGGGGGGCACAGATACGCAGTATTTT,CASSPQRGGTDTQYF
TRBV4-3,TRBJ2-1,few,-,TGCGCCAGCAGCCAATATTTCGCTCGGCCGTCAAATGAGCAGTTCTTC,CASSQYFARPSNEQFF
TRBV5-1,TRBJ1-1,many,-,TGCGCCAGCAGCATGGACCGGAACACTGAAGCTTTCTTT,CASSMDRNTEAFF
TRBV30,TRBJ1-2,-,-,TGTGCCTGGAGTGCAGGGGAGGCCAACTATGGCTACACCTTC,CAWSAGEANYGYTF
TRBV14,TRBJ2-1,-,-,TGTGCCAGCAGCCGACAAATCGACCAGAGCTCCTACAATGAGCAGTTCTTC,CASSRQIDQSSYNEQFF
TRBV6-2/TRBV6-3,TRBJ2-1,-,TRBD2,TGTGCCAGCAGTTATTACCGGGGGGGCTACAATGAGCAGTTCTTC,CASSYYRGGYNEQFF
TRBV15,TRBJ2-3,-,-,TGTGCCACCAGCAGACCTCCGGTACTAAGCACAGATACGCAGTATTTT,CATSRPPVLSTDTQYF
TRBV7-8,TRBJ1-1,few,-,TGTGCCAGCAGCCCAATCATGAGCACTGAAGCTTTCTTT,CASSPIMSTEAFF
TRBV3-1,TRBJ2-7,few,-,TGTGCCAGCAGCTCCCGGTCCTCTACACGGGAGCAGTACTTC,CASSSRSSTREQYF
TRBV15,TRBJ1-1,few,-,TGTGCCACCAGCAGAGTCAGGGGTGAAGCTTTCTTT,CATSRVRGEAFF
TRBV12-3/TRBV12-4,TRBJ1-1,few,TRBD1,TGTGCCAGCAGTTCCCTCGACAGGGCAGCTTTCTTT,CASSSLDRAAFF
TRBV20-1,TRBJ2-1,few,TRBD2,TGCAGTGCTCCCGACAGCGGGAGAAATGAGCAGTTCTTC,CSAPDSGRNEQFF